This T cell receptor beta chain derives from a study of shared clonotypes between healthy human individuals. Looking at the study overall: Each donor contributed plates that comprised three CD4 naive, three CD4 memory, two CD8 naive and one CD8 memory. General study results and limits: Sampling used blood alone; tissue repertoires probably differ. Clonotypes not shared had lower generation probabilities than those common to all four donors.

The CDR3 spans 20 residues. Some clones are missing from TCRdb's copy, which holds only in-frame ones; the method was immunoSEQ multiplex PCR. The repertoire has around 1,100,000 clones, approximately 77% of them found once; the top ten carry more than 0.85%. This clone turned up a few times. The antigen remains unidentified. This TCR was sampled from a man between 18 and 29 years old in good health. Some clones in this sample may be carry-over from other donors' samples. Material: memory CD4+ T cells from PBMCs. This sample's subset: CD45RA-negative fraction. The chain couples TRBV21-1 to TRBJ2-2; the table's D call, TRBD2, has no DNA check behind it. TRBV21-1 is marked as a pseudogene. CDR3 sequence reads: CASTERLRTVRRSNTGELFF. The CDR3 DNA follows: TGTGCCAGCACAGAGAGACTGAGAACCGTCCGGAGGTCGAACACCGGGGAGCTGTTTTTT.